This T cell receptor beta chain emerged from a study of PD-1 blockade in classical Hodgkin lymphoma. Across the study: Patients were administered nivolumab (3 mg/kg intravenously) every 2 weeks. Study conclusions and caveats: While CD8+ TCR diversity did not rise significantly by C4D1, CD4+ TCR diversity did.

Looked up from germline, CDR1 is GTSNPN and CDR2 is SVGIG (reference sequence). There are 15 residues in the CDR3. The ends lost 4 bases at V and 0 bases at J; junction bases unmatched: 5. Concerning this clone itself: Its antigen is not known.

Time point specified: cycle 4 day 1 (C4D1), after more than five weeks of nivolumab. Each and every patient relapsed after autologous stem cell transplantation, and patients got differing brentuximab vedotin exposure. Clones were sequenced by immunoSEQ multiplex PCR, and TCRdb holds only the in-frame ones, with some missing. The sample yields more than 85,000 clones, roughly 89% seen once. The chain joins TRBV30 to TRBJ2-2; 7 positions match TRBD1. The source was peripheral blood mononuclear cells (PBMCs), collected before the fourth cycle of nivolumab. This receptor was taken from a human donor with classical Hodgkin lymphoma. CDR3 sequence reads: CAWTRTGANTGELFF. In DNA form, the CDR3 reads TGTGCCTGGACTAGGACAGGAGCGAACACCGGGGAGCTGTTTTTT.